This T cell receptor (beta chain) was observed in a study of PD-L1 blockade in urothelial cancer. Whole-study context: Patients had received 0 to 3 prior chemotherapy regimens. Blood analysis occurred 3 weeks (second dose) and 6 weeks after treatment start. A median approximately 150,000 T cells were found in blood samples.

PCRs each included synthetic TCR analog templates spiked in. TCRdb keeps only in-frame clones here, not all; method: immunoSEQ multiplex PCR. The sample carries about 87,000 clones, roughly 89% recorded once. Time point in this sample: pretreatment peripheral blood. The germline V gene has CDR1 GTSNPN and CDR2 SVGIG (reference sequence). Trimming left V 2 bases short and J 1 base short, with 11 bases between. The length of the CDR3 is 14 residues. The clonotype was recovered from a man in his sixties with urothelial cancer. Material: PBMCs, obtained around atezolizumab (anti-PD-L1) treatment. This sequence joins TRBV30 and TRBJ2-5; TRBD1 might be the D (6 bases). The CDR3 region is CAWSMGHLQETQYF. The CDR3 DNA sequence: TGTGCCTGGAGTATGGGACATCTCCAAGAGACCCAGTACTTC.